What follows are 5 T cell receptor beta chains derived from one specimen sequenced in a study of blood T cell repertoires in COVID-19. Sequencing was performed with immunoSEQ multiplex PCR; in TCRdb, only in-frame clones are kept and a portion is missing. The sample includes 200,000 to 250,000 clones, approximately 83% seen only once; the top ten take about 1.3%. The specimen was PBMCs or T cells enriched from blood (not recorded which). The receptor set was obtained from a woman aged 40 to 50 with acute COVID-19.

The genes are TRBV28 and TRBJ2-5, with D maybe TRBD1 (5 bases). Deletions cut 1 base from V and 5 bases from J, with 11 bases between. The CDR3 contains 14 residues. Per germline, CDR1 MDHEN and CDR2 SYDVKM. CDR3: CASSLYRSLETQYF. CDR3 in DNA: TGTGCCAGCAGTTTATACAGGAGCTTGGAGACCCAGTACTTC.

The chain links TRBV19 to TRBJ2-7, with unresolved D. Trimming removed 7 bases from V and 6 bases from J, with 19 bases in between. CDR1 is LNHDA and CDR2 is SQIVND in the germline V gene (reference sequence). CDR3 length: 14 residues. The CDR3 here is CASNPRLEYPEQYF. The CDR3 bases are TGTGCCAGTAACCCCCGGCTAGAGTATCCCGAGCAGTACTTC.

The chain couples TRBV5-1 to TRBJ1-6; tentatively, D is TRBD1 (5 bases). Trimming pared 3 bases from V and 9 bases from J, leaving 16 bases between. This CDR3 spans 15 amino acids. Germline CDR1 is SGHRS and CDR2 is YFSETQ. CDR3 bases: TGCGCCAGCAGCTCTGACGGCGGCGGGGGTTCACCCCTCCACTTT. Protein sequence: CASSSDGGGGSPLHF. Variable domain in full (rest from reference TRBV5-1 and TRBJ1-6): KAGVTQTPRYLIKTRGQQVTLSCSPISGHRSVSWYQQTPGQGLQFLFEYFSETQRNKGNFPGRFSGRQFSNSRSEMNVSTLELGDSALYLCASSSDGGGGSPLHFGNGTRLTVT.

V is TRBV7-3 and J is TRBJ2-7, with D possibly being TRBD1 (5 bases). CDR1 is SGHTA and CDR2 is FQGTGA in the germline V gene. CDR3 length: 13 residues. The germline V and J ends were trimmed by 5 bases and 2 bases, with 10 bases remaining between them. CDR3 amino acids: CASSRGQAYEQYF. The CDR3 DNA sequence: TGTGCCAGCAGCAGAGGACAAGCCTACGAGCAGTACTTC.

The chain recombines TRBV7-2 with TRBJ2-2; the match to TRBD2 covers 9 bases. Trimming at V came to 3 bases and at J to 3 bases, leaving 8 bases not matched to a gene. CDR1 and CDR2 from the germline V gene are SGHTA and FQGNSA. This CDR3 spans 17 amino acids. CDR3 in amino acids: CASSLPAGGIYTGELFF. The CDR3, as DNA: TGTGCCAGCAGCTTGCCGGCGGGAGGGATCTACACCGGGGAGCTGTTTTTT.